This T cell receptor beta chain was identified during a study of T-cell memory formation after mild COVID-19 (dated by TCRdb to the early 2020s). For the study in its entirety: Most TCR sequence clusters were specific to one of the two donors. In two donors, T-cell clones that expanded and contracted after mild COVID-19 were followed by sequencing TCRalpha and TCRbeta repertoires longitudinally. The cohort was made up of two young adult volunteers, one female and one male, who were previously healthy.

Sequencing took place on an Illumina NovaSeq 6000. TCRalpha and TCRbeta cDNA libraries were built by 5'RACE with constant-segment primers, adding sample barcodes and unique molecular identifiers. Trizol reagent was used to extract RNA from every sample. Amplification of the libraries took two PCR steps, and the second step added a second sample barcode plus Illumina TruSeq adapters. Libraries were sequenced on an Illumina NovaSeq with 2 x 150 bp paired-end reads. As for the original processing: Demultiplexing of reads and collapsing into UMI-guided consensus sequences were performed with migec v1.2.7. Using mixcr v2.1.11, UMI consensuses were aligned to TRA and TRB V and J templates and then assembled into clonotypes. Expanded or contracted clonotypes were those called significant by both edgeR and NoisET, with noise models trained on biological replicates. For edgeR calls, the cutoffs were a false discovery rate-adjusted p below 0.01 and a log2 fold-change threshold of 1. As an exploratory analysis of dynamics, PCA with hierarchical clustering was applied to max-normalized trajectories of the 1000 most abundant clonotypes. Each responding clone was given a CD4 or CD8 phenotype based on the CD4+ and CD8+ repertoires, which had been sequenced separately. TCRdb reprocessing: public reads trimmed at Q25 with fastp, clones called with MiXCR, in-frame beta chains kept. Entries that share a CDR3 protein sequence are merged under the most common genes and DNA. TCRdb's processing, not the authors' own work, is the source of the V and J calls. The sample table records approximately 400,000 distinct CDR3 sequences; roughly 24% of these occur just once. The ten biggest clones cover about 10% of the sample.

This clonotype was seen a few times. It lacks a known antigen. One junction end disagrees with the germline gene, perhaps due to a read error. Beyond this particular receptor, the publication reports: The detection of some responding clones in pre-infection memory suggests that pre-existing cross-reactive memory T cells joined the SARS-CoV-2 response. Clones that contracted from day 15 to 85 showed balanced CD4/CD8 phenotypes, whereas a second wave of clones that expanded from day 15 to 37 leaned towards CD4+. SARS-CoV-2 specificity was not confirmed for the second-wave clones peaking on day 37. Contracting CD4+ clones turned up mainly in the CM and EM memory subsets, whereas EMRA was where CD8+ clones were enriched. The study included only a couple of mild cases, and larger cohorts that include severe cases with pre-infection samples were judged to be necessary.

There are 15 amino acids in the CDR3, from cysteine to phenylalanine inclusive. Only the CDR3 part of the read is kept: 45 bases, read in frame from the first base. The germline V gene provides CDR1 MNHEY and CDR2 SVGAGI. PBMCs were isolated by Ficoll-Paque density gradient centrifugation. Here the chain combines TRBV6-5 and TRBJ1-6; the D gene is perhaps TRBD1, on 5 matching bases. The receptor comes from an adult woman who had mild COVID-19 (a few samples of this study predate the infection). The sample titles of this study are shuffled in the database, so cell type and time point are left out; the donor was told from shared clones. Specimen: PBMCs or a T cell subset sorted from them (not recorded which). The CDR3 region has the sequence CASSPDRSSNSPLHF. The nucleotide sequence is TGTGCCAGCAGTCCCGACAGATCCTCTAATTCACCCCTCCACTTT.